This T cell receptor beta chain was captured in a study of T cell clones after liver transplantation. Study information: Tolerant meant at least one year fully off immunosuppression without liver enzymes above twice normal. Study-wide findings and caveats: In 5 of 8 subjects, circulating graft-donor-reactive CD4 TCRbeta sequences fell significantly after transplant.

Clones were read by immunoSEQ multiplex PCR, and TCRdb kept only the in-frame ones, dropping some. Of 15,000 to 20,000 clones listed, approximately 80% were seen once; the top ten hold around 32%. As for this clone: The antigen is not known.

Trimming removed 4 bases at V and 0 bases at J, with 8 bases between. Germline V lookup: CDR1 SGHRS, CDR2 YFSETQ. The CDR3 extends over 13 amino acids. The sample in question was CD8+ T cells from blood, obtained less than 50 months after liver transplant. The rearrangement links TRBV5-1 to TRBJ2-7; no clear D. The receptor was isolated from a human patient who received a liver transplant. The graft donor may have given rise to some T cells. The CDR3 DNA is TGCGCCAGCAGCCCGGCACCCTCCTACGAGCAGTACTTC. This encodes CASSPAPSYEQYF.